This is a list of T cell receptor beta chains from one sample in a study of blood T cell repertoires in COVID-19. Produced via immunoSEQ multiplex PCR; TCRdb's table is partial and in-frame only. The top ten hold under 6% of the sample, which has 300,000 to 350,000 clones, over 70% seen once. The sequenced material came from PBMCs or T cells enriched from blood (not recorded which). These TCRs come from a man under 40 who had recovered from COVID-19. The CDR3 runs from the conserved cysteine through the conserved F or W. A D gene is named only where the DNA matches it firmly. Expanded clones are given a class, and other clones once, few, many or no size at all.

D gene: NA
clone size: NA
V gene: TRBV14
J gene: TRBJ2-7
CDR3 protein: CASSQMTGKVRQYF
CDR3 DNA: TGTGCCAGCAGCCAAATGACCGGGAAGGTGCGGCAGTACTTC

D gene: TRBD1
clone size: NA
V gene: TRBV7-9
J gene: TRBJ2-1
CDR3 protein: CASSSDRGGNEQFF
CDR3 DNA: TGTGCCAGCAGCTCCGACAGGGGTGGCAATGAGCAGTTCTTC

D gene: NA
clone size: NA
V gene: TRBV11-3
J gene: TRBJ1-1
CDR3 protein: CASSKTTGVEAFF
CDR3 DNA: TGTGCCAGCAGTAAAACGACAGGCGTTGAAGCTTTCTTT

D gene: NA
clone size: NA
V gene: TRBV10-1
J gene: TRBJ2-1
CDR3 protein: CASSEGLYNEQFF
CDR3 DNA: TGCGCCAGCAGTGAGGGACTTTACAATGAGCAGTTCTTC

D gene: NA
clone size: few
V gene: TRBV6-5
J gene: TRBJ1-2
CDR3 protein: CASSSRGPHYGYTF
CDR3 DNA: TGTGCCAGCAGTTCGAGAGGGCCCCACTATGGCTACACCTTC

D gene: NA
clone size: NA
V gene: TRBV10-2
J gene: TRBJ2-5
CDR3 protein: CASLAEGGETQYF
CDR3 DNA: TGCGCCAGTCTTGCGGAGGGAGGAGAGACCCAGTACTTC

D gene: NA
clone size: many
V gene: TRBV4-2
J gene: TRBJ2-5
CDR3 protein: CASSQGGKEETQYF
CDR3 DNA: TGTGCCAGCAGCCAAGGAGGGAAGGAAGAGACCCAGTACTTC

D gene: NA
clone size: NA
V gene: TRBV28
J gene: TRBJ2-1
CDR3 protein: CASSLTSSSYNEQFF
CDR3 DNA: TGTGCCAGCAGTTTGACTTCTAGCTCCTACAATGAGCAGTTCTTC

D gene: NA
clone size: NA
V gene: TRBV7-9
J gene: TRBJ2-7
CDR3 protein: CASSDYSYEQYF
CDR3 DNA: TGTGCCAGCAGCGACTACAGCTACGAGCAGTACTTC

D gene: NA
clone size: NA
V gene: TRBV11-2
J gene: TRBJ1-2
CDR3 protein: CASSLGPGYNYGYTF
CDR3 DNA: TGTGCCAGCAGCTTAGGTCCAGGTTATAACTATGGCTACACCTTC

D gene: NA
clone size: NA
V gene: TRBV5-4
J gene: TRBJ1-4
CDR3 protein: CASSLSGVDEKLFF
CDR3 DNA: TGTGCCAGCAGCTTGTCAGGGGTAGATGAAAAACTGTTTTTT

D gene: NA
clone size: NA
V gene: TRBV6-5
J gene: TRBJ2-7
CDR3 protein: CASSPGQYYEQYF
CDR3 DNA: TGTGCCAGCAGTCCTGGACAGTACTACGAGCAGTACTTC

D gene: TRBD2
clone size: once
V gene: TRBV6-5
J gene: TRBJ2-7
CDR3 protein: CASSYYSSGGTYEQYF
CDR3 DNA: TGTGCCAGCAGTTACTATTCTAGCGGGGGGACCTACGAGCAGTACTTC

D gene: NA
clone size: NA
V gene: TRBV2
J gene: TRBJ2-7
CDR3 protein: CASSGDFYEQYF
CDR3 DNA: TGTGCCAGCAGTGGGGACTTCTACGAGCAGTACTTC

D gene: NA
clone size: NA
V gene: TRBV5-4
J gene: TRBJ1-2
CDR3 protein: CASSLAGRASGYTF
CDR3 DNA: TGTGCCAGCAGCTTGGCGGGGAGAGCGAGTGGCTACACCTTC

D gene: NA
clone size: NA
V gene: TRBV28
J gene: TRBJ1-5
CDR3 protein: CASTQRGWNQPQHF
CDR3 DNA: TGTGCCAGCACCCAACGGGGGTGGAATCAGCCCCAGCATTTT

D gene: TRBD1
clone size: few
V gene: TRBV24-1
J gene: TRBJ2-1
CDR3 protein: CATSPGTGKKNEQFF
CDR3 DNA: TGTGCCACCTCCCCTGGGACAGGGAAAAAGAATGAGCAGTTCTTC

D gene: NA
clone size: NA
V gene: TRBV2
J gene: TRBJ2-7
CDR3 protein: CASTPRETNYEQYF
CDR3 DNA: TGTGCCAGCACTCCTCGGGAAACCAACTACGAGCAGTACTTC

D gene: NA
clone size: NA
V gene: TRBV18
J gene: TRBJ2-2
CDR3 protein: CASSPPVNYHTGELFF
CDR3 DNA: TGTGCCAGCTCACCCCCCGTGAACTATCACACCGGGGAGCTGTTTTTT

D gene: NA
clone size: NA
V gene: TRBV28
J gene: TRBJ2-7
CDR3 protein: CASNLQGYEQYF
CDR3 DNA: TGTGCCAGCAACCTACAGGGCTACGAGCAGTACTTC

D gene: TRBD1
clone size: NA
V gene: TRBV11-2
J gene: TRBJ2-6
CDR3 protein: CASSPSDRFRISGANVLTF
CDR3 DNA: TGTGCCAGCAGCCCATCGGACAGGTTTAGAATCTCTGGGGCCAACGTCCTGACTTTC

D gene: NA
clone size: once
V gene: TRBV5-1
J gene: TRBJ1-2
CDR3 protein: CASSLEREMGYGYTF
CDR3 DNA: TGCGCCAGCAGCTTGGAGCGGGAGATGGGCTATGGCTACACCTTC

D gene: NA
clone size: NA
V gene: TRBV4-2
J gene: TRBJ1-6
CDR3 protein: CASSPQTGIDSPLHF
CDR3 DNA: TGTGCCAGCAGCCCCCAGACGGGGATAGATTCACCCCTCCACTTT

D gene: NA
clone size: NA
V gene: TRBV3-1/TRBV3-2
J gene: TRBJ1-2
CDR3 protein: CASSQDISGAGGYTF
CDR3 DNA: TGTGCCAGCAGCCAAGATATTTCAGGGGCCGGGGGCTACACCTTC

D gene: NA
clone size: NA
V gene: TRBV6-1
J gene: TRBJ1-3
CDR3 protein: CASSEGGTVGNTIYF
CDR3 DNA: TGTGCCAGCAGTGAAGGTGGTACAGTAGGAAACACCATATATTTT

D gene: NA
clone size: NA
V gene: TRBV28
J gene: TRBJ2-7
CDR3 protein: CASSLLPSAEQYF
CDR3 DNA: TGTGCCAGCAGTCTCTTACCCAGTGCAGAGCAGTACTTC

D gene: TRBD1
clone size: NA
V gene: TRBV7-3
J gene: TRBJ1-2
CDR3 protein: CASSSGTGDYGYTF
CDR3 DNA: TGTGCCAGCAGCTCGGGGACAGGGGACTATGGCTACACCTTC

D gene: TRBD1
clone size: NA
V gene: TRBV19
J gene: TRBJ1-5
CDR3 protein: CASSLGTGENQPQHF
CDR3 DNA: TGTGCCAGTAGTTTAGGGACAGGGGAAAATCAGCCCCAGCATTTT

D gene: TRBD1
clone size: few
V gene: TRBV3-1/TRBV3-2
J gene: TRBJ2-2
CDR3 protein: CASSHTGVTGELFF
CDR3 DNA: TGTGCCAGCAGCCATACAGGGGTAACCGGGGAGCTGTTTTTT

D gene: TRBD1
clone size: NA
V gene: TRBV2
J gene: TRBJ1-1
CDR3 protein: CASSEVRTGGMNTEAFF
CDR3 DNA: TGTGCCAGCAGTGAAGTCAGGACAGGGGGGATGAACACTGAAGCTTTCTTT

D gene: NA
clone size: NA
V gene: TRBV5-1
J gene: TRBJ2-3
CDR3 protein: CASSLDGAGWTQYF
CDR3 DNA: TGCGCCAGCAGCCTGGACGGAGCCGGGTGGACGCAGTATTTT

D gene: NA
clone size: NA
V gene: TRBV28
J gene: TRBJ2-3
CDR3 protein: CATTPPAGGTDTQYF
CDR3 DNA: TGTGCCACCACCCCCCCGGCAGGGGGCACAGATACGCAGTATTTT

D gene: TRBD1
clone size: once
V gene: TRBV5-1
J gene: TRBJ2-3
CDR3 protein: CASSLVDRVSDTQYF
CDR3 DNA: TGCGCCAGCAGCTTGGTCGACAGGGTGTCAGATACGCAGTATTTT

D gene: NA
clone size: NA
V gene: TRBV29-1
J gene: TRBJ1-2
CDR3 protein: CSVAGSGYGYTF
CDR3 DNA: TGCAGCGTTGCGGGAAGCGGCTATGGCTACACCTTC

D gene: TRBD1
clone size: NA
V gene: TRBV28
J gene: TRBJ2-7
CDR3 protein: CASSWTGRLRYF
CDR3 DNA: TGTGCCAGCAGTTGGACAGGCAGACTCCGCTACTTC

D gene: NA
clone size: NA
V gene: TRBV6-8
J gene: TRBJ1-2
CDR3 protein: CASSPRGRNYGYTF
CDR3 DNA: TGTGCCAGCAGCCCGCGGGGCCGTAACTATGGCTACACCTTC

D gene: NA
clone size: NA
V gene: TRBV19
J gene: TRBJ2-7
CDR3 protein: CASSPTGLGYEQYF
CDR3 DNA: TGTGCCAGTAGTCCAACGGGTTTGGGTTACGAGCAGTACTTC

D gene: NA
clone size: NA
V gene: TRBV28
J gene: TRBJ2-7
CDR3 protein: CASSLAGASGGEQYF
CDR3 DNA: TGTGCCAGCAGTTTAGCAGGGGCCTCGGGAGGAGAGCAGTACTTC

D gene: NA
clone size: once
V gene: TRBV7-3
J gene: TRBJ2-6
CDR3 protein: CASRLRGLGSGANVLTF
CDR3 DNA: TGTGCCAGCAGGCTGCGGGGACTGGGCTCTGGGGCCAACGTCCTGACTTTC

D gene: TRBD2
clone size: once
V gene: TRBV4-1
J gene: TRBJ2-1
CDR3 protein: CASSLRGAQYNEQFF
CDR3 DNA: TGCGCCAGCAGCCTGCGGGGGGCCCAATACAATGAGCAGTTCTTC

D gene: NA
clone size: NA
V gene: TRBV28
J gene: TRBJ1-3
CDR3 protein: CASSVLGGTPGNTIYF
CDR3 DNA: TGTGCCAGCAGCGTCTTAGGAGGGACCCCTGGAAACACCATATATTTT

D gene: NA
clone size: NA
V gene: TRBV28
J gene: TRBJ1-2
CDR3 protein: CASSYLGEANYGYTF
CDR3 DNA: TGTGCCAGCAGCTACTTAGGGGAAGCTAACTATGGCTACACCTTC

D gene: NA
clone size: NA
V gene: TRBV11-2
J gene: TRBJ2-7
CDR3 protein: CASSLRLALGEQYF
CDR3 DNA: TGTGCCAGCAGCTTGAGGCTAGCCCTGGGAGAGCAGTACTTC

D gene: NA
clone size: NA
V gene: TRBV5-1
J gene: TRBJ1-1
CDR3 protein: CASSPLGGGGTEAFF
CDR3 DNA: TGCGCCAGCAGCCCCCTGGGAGGGGGTGGCACTGAAGCTTTCTTT

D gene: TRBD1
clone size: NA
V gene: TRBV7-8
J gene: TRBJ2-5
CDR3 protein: CASSSGQQETQYF
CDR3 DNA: TGTGCCAGCAGCTCGGGACAGCAAGAGACCCAGTACTTC